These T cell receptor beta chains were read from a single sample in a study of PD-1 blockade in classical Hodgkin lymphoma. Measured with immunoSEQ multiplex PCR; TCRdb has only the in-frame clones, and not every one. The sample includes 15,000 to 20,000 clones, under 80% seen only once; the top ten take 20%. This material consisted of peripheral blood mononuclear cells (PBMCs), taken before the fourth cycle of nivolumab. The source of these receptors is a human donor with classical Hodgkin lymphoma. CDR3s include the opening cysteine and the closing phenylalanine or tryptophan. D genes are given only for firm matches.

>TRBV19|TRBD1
CASSYLTGATGELFF
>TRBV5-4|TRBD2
CASSLGGLAGSGTQYF
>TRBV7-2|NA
CASSSRTGKNSPLHF
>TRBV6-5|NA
CASSYSQDSGNTIYF
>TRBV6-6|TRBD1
CASSGTTGAPNQPQHF
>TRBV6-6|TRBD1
CASRGQGGGYTF
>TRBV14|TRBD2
CASSHLLAGALREQFF
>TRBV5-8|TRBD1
CASSQDTPTGADAEAFF
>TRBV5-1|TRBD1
CASSPRQGVTTVEAFF
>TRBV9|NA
CASRADLGPSGELFF
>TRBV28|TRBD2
CASSGRGGSDTQYF
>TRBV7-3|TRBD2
CASSSKGLAGTDTQYF
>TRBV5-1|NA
CASSLYGGKGEKLFF
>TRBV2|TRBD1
CASSRDSIYGPQHF
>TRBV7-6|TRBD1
CASNLGTGGLRPDTQYF
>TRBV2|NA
CASSRDIAEGLNEQFF
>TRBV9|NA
CASSVVVPRTVRRGGNTIYF
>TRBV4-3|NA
CASSQVVGSAGYEQYF
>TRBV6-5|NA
CASRVPSGEQQYF
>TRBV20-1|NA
CSATSTDTQYF
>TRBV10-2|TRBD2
CASSAISGGWETQYF
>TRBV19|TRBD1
CASSPTGGGYGYTF
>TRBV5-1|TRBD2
CASRGLAGPNEQFF
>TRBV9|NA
CASSQTPVAVDGYTF
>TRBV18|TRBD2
CASSQTSGSSYNEQFF
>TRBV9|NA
CASSVGLSHTDTQYF
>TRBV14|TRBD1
CASSPTTGSHTEAFF
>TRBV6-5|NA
CASSYLFGRDIGGYTF
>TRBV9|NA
CASSPRMGGFDTGELFF
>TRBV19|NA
CASTDGLASETQYF
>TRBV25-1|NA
CASSEPPGKGGSYNEQFF
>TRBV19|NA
CASSFLGGTEAFF
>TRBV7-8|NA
CASSNWEF
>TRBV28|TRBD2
CASSQTSGDETGELFF
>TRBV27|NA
CASSFMPNTEAFF
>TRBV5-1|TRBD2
CASSLDRGGRPADTQYF
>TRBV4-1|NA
CASSQFPGSQYNSPLHF
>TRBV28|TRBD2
CASSFMTSAPRFF
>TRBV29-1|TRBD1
CSVEDHGTAPDHEQFF
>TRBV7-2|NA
CASSSNSYSNQPQHF
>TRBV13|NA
CASSLGVSGYTF
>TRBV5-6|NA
CASSPGRDTEAFF
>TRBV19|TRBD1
CASIRTGNILNTGELFF
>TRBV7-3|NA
CASSSDSGANVLTF
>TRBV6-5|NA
CASSYTGRIAEAFF
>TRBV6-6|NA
CASSQLARNYGYTF
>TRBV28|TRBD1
CASSRQGKTGRDEKLFF
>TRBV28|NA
CASSPEVIGNYNEQFF
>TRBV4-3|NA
CASSQSPGGSGNTIYF
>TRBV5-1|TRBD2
CASSSTSGSSYNEQFF
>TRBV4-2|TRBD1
CASSRDRNSPLHF